This is a list of T cell receptor beta chains from one sample in a study of T cells in Graves' hyperthyroidism and ophthalmopathy. TCRdb passed the multiplex PCR reads through MiXCR, listing each CDR3 protein once. The sample lists 500,000 to 650,000 distinct CDR3 sequences, 46% occurring once. Sequenced sample: peripheral blood or thyroid tissue (not recorded which). Receptors originate from an adult woman with Graves' disease, either hyperthyroidism or ophthalmopathy (not recorded which). The CDR3 runs from the conserved cysteine through the conserved F or W. The D gene is left open where the match is weak. For some rows the clone size is stated as once, few or many, or as a class when expanded; others skip it.

J,V,size,D,CDR3,DNA
TRBJ1-4,TRBV6-5,many,TRBD1,CASSGTGGDEKLFF,TGTGCCAGCAGTGGGACAGGGGGAGATGAAAAACTGTTTTTT
TRBJ1-5,TRBV5-1,.,.,CASSLGSGFGQPQHF,TGTGCCAGCAGCTTAGGTTCAGGGTTCGGTCAGCCCCAGCATTTT
TRBJ2-1,TRBV7-2,.,TRBD2,CASSLATSGRVNNEQFF,TGTGCCAGCAGCTTAGCGACTAGCGGGAGGGTTAACAATGAGCAGTTCTTC
TRBJ1-3,TRBV7-9,many,.,CASSSSQSSGNTIYF,TGTGCCAGCAGCTCTTCACAGAGCTCTGGAAACACCATATATTTT
TRBJ2-7,TRBV5-1,few,.,CASSLAGAGTYEQYF,TGTGCCAGCAGCTTAGCAGGGGCAGGGACCTACGAGCAGTACTTC
TRBJ2-6,TRBV7-9,.,.,CASSLSHYTTGANVLTF,TGTGCCAGCAGCTTATCCCACTACACGACTGGGGCCAACGTCCTGACTTTC
TRBJ2-7,TRBV6-6,.,TRBD1,CASSVAGGSYEQYF,TGTGCCAGCAGTGTGGCAGGGGGCAGTTACGAGCAGTACTTC
TRBJ2-7,TRBV10-3,.,.,CAIRTPQGGAYEQYF,TGTGCCATCAGGACACCACAGGGTGGGGCCTACGAGCAGTACTTC
TRBJ1-1,TRBV2,many,TRBD1,CASSRTGKNTEAFF,TGTGCCAGCAGCCGGACAGGGAAGAACACTGAAGCTTTCTTT
TRBJ2-2,TRBV29-1,.,.,CSVVYGGKVTGELFF,TGCAGCGTTGTTTATGGCGGGAAAGTCACCGGGGAGCTGTTTTTT
TRBJ1-3,TRBV7-3,.,TRBD1,CASSLDREPGNTIYF,TGTGCCAGCAGCTTAGACAGGGAACCCGGAAACACCATATATTTT